The clone carrying this T cell receptor (beta chain) was seen many times. Its matching antigen is unknown. This entry belongs to a study of T-cell reconstitution after alpha-beta-depleted transplantation in children. General observations from the study: The study reportedly traced alpha-beta T cells about two months after transplant to several hundred expanded graft clones.

The CDR3 totals 14 residues. V lost 5 bases and J 2 bases, leaving 11 bases between the germline ends. Germline V lookup: CDR1 SGHRS, CDR2 YFSETQ. TCRbeta library construction was performed incorporating unique molecular identifiers. TCRdb re-called the PCR reads through MiXCR, storing one row per CDR3 protein. The sample includes nearly 200,000 distinct CDR3 sequences, 6.3% of them seen just once. The sequence came from a girl under two years old with combined immunodeficiency, due to receive a stem cell transplant. This chain uses TRBV5-1 with TRBJ1-5; D unclear. This material consisted of PBMCs, taken before TCRalphabeta/CD19-depleted stem cell transplant. The CDR3 spells CASSFTGGNQPQHF. In DNA form, the CDR3 reads TGCGCCAGCAGTTTCACCGGGGGCAATCAGCCCCAGCATTTT.